This T cell receptor (beta chain) derives from a study of shared clonotypes between healthy human individuals. Details on this clone: The target antigen is unknown. Other nucleotide sequences from this sample produce the same CDR3.

Per the authors' pipeline: Owing to the provision of junction-only sequences devoid of quality scores by immunoSEQ, filtering differed. Here immunoSEQ multiplex PCR was the method, and the copy in TCRdb shows in-frame clones only, minus some. V and J calls and clone size are given by that table; D and trimming were obtained from the DNA. The sample lists about 1.1 million clones, 70% to 85% seen once, with 0.89% in the top ten. Germline CDR1 is SGHRS and CDR2 is YFSETQ. CDR3 size: 14 residues. V was trimmed by 0 bases and J by 0 bases, leaving 6 bases between them. Study-wide results and caveats: Sampling was confined to blood; repertoires within tissues likely differ. Even with large depth, rarefaction showed that sorted-subset sequencing was incomplete.

The source of this sequence is a man in his late teens or twenties in good health. Some clones in this sample may be carry-over from other donors' samples. Sample: memory CD4+ T cells from PBMCs. Documented subset: CD45RA-negative fraction. V usage is TRBV5-1 and J usage is TRBJ1-2, with D unresolved. Here the CDR3 DNA reads TGCGCCAGCAGCTTGGAAAGCCCTAACTATGGCTACACCTTC. This codes for CASSLESPNYGYTF. The complete variable domain, with remaining parts taken from reference TRBV5-1 and TRBJ1-2, reads KAGVTQTPRYLIKTRGQQVTLSCSPISGHRSVSWYQQTPGQGLQFLFEYFSETQRNKGNFPGRFSGRQFSNSRSEMNVSTLELGDSALYLCASSLESPNYGYTFGSGTRLTVV.